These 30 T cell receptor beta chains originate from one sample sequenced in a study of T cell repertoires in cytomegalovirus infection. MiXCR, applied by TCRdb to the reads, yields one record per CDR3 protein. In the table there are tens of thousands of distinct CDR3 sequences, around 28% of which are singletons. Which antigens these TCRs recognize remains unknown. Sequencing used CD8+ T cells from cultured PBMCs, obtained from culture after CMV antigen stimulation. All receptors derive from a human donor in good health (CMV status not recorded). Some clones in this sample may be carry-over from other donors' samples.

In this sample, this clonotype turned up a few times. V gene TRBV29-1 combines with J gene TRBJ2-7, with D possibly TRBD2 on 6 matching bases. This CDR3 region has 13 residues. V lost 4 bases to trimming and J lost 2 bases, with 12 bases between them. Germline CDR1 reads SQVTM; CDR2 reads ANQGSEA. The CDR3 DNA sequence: TGCAGCGTTGTAACGGGAGCTGCCTACGAGCAGTACTTC. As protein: CSVVTGAAYEQYF.

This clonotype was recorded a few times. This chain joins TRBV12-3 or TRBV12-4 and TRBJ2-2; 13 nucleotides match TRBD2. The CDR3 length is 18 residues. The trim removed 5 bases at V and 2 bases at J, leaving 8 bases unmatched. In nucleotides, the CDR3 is TGTGCCAGCAGTGGCAGGACTAGCGGGGGCCTCAACACCGGGGAGCTGTTTTTT. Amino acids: CASSGRTSGGLNTGELFF.

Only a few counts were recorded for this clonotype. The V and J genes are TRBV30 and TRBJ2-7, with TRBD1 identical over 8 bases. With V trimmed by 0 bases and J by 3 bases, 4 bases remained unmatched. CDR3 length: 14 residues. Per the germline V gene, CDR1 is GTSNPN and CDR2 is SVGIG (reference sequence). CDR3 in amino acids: CAWSVQGGDYEQYF. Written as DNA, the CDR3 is TGTGCCTGGAGTGTACAGGGGGGAGACTACGAGCAGTACTTC.

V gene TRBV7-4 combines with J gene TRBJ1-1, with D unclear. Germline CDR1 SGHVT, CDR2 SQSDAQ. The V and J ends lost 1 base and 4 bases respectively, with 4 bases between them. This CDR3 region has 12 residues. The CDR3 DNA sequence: TGTGCCAGCAGCTTAGGGGTCACTGAAGCTTTCTTT. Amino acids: CASSLGVTEAFF.

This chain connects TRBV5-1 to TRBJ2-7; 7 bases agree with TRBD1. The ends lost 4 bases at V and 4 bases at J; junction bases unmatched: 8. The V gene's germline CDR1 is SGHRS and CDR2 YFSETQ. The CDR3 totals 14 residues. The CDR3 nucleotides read TGCGCCAGCAGCCCGGGACAGATTGTTTACGAGCAGTACTTC. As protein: CASSPGQIVYEQYF.

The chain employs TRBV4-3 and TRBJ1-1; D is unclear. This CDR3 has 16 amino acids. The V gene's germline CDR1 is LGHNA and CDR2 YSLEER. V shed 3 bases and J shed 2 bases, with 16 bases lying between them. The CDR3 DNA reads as TGCGCCAGCAGCCAGAAAGGAAGCCCCTCTAACACTGAAGCTTTCTTT. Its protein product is CASSQKGSPSNTEAFF.

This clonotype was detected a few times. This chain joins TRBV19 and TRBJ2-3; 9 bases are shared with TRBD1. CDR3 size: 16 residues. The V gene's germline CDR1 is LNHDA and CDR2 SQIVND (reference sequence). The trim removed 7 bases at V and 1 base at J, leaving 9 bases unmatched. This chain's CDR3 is CASMRTRDRGTDTQYF. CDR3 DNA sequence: TGTGCCAGTATGAGAACCCGGGACAGGGGCACAGATACGCAGTATTTT.

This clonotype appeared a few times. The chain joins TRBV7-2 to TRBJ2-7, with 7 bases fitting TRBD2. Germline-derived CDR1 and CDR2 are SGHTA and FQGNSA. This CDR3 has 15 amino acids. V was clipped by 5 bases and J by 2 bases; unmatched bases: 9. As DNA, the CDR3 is TGTGCCAGCAGCCCCGAGGCGGGGGTTACCTACGAGCAGTACTTC. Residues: CASSPEAGVTYEQYF.

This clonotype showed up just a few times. CDR3 bases: TGTGCCAGCAGCGTAGAAGGGGGGCGACGGACCGGGGAGCTGTTTTTT. This sequence encodes CASSVEGGRRTGELFF. J is TRBJ2-2 and V is TRBV9; D is possibly TRBD1 or TRBD2 (6 bases each). This CDR3 is 16 amino acids long. Germline CDR1 SGDLS, CDR2 YYNGEE. Trimming took off 0 bases at V and 5 bases at J, with 14 bases between the two ends. Full variable domain (remainder filled in from reference TRBV9 and TRBJ2-2): DSGVTQTPKHLITATGQRVTLRCSPRSGDLSVYWYQQSLDQGLQFLIQYYNGEERAKGNILERFSAQQFPDLHSELNLSSLELGDSALYFCASSVEGGRRTGELFFGEGSRLTVL.

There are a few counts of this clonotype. CDR3 in DNA: TGTGCCAGCAGCTTAAATGGGTACGAGCAGTACTTC. Its protein product is CASSLNGYEQYF. The rearrangement joins TRBV7-2 to TRBJ2-7, with D unclear. Trimming took off 2 bases at V and 4 bases at J, with 6 bases between the two ends. Germline V lookup: CDR1 SGHTA, CDR2 FQGNSA. The CDR3 consists of 12 residues. The full variable domain, rest sourced from reference TRBV7-2 and TRBJ2-7, is GAGVSQSPSNKVTEKGKDVELRCDPISGHTALYWYRQSLGQGLEFLIYFQGNSAPDKSGLPSDRFSAERTGGSVSTLTIQRTQQEDSAVYLCASSLNGYEQYFGPGTRLTVT.

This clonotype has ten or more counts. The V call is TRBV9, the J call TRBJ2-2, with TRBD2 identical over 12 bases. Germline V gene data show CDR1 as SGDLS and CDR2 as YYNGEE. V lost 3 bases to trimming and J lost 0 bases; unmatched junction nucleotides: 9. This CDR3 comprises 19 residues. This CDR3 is CASSETGTSGRPNTGELFF. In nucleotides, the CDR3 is TGTGCCAGCAGCGAAACCGGGACTAGCGGGCGCCCGAACACCGGGGAGCTGTTTTTT.

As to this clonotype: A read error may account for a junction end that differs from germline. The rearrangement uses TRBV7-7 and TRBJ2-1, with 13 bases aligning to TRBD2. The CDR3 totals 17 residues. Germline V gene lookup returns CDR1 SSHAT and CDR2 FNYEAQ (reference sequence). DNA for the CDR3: TGTGCTAGCAGCTTAAACCCGGGACTAGCGGGGAACAATGAGCAGTTCTTC. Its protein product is CASSLNPGLAGNNEQFF.

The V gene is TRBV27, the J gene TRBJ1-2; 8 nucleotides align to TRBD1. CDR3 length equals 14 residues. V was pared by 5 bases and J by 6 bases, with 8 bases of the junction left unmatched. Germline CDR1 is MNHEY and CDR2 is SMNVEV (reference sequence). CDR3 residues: CASSLSRGRDGYTF. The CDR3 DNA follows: TGTGCCAGCAGTCTCTCCAGGGGGCGGGATGGCTACACCTTC.

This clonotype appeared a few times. The CDR3 reads CASSPPLDAGSYEQYF. CDR3 sequence (DNA): TGTGCCAGCAGTCCCCCTCTGGATGCGGGGAGCTACGAGCAGTACTTC. The rearrangement uses TRBV12-3 or TRBV12-4 and TRBJ2-7, with a weak D call TRBD2 (6 bases). V was shortened by 5 bases and J by 3 bases, with 20 bases between the two germline ends. This CDR3 region has 16 residues.

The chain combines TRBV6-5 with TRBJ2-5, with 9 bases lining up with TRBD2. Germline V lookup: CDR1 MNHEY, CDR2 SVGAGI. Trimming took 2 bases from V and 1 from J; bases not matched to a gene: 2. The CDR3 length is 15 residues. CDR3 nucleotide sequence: TGTGCCAGCAGTTACGCGGGGGGGAGCCAAGAGACCCAGTACTTC. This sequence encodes CASSYAGGSQETQYF.

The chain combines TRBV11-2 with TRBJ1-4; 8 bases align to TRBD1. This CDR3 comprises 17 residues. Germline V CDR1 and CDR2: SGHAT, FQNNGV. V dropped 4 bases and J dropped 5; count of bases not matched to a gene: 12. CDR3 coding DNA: TGTGCCAGCAGCTCCCTGGTTAGACAGGGGATAAATGAAAAACTGTTTTTT. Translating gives CASSSLVRQGINEKLFF.

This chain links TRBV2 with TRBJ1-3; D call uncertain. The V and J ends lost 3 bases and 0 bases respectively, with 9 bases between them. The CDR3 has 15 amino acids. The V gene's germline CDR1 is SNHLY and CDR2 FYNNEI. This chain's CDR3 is CASSEDSSSGNTIYF. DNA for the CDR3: TGTGCCAGCAGTGAGGACTCGAGCTCTGGAAACACCATATATTTT.

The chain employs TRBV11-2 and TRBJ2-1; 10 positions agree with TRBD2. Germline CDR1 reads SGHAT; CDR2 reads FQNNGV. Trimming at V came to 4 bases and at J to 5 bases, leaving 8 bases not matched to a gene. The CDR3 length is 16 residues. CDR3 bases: TGTGCCAGCAGCTCGTCGACTAGCGGGCGGGACAATGAGCAGTTCTTC. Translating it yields CASSSSTSGRDNEQFF.

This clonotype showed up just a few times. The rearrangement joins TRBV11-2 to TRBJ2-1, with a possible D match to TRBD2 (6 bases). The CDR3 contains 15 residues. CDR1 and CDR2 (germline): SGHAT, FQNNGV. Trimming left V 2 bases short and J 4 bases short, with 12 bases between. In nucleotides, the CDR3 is TGTGCCAGCAGCTTATCAAGCGGGCCGTACAATGAGCAGTTCTTC. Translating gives CASSLSSGPYNEQFF.

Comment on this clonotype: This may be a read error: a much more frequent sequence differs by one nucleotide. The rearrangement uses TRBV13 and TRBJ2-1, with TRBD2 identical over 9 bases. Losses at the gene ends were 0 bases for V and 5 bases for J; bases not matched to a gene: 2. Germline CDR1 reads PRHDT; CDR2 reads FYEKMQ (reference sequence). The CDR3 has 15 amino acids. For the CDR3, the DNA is TGTGCCAGCAGCTTAGGGCTAGCGGGGAACAATGAGCAGTTCTTC. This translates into CASSLGLAGNNEQFF.

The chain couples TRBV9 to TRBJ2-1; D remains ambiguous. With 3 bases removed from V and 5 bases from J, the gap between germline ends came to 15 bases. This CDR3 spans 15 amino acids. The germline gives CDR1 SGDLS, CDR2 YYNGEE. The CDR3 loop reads CASSAPGNSDNEQFF. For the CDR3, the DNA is TGTGCCAGCAGCGCACCAGGTAATTCGGACAATGAGCAGTTCTTC. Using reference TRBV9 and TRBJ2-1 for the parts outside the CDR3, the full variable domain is DSGVTQTPKHLITATGQRVTLRCSPRSGDLSVYWYQQSLDQGLQFLIQYYNGEERAKGNILERFSAQQFPDLHSELNLSSLELGDSALYFCASSAPGNSDNEQFFGPGTRLTVL.

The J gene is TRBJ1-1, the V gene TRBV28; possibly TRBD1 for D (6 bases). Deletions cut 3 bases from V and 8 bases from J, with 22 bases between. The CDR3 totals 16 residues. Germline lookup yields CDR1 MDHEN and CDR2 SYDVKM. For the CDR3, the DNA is TGTGCCAGCAGTTTCCAGGGACACTCTCCAAATTCCGAAGCTTTCTTT. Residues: CASSFQGHSPNSEAFF.

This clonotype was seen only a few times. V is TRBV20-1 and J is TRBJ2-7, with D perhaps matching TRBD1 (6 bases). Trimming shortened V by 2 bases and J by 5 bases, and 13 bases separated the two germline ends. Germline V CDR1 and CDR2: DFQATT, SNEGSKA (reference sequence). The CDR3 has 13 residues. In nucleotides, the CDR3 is TGCAGTGCTAGAACAGGGAAGATGGACGAGCAGTACTTC. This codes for CSARTGKMDEQYF.

This chain's CDR3 is CASTPDRGLVETQYF. The CDR3 DNA reads TGTGCCAGTACGCCAGACAGGGGGCTAGTAGAGACCCAGTACTTC. The chain carries TRBV19 and TRBJ2-5, with 10 nucleotides matching TRBD1. Germline V gene data show CDR1 as LNHDA and CDR2 as SQIVND (reference sequence). The CDR3 runs to 15 residues. V shed 7 bases and J 4 bases; nucleotides not matched to a gene: 9.

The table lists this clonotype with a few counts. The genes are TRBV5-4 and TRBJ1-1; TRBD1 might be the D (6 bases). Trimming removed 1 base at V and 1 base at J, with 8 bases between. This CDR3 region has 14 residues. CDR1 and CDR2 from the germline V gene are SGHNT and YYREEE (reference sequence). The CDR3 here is CASSLTGPNTEAFF. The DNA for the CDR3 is TGTGCCAGCAGCTTGACAGGGCCGAACACTGAAGCTTTCTTT.

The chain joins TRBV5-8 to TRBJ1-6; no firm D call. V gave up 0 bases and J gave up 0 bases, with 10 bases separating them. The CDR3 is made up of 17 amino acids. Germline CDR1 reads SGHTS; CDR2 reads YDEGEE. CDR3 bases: TGTGCCAGCAGCTTGGAGGGTCGGAGCTCCTATAATTCACCCCTCCACTTT. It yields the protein CASSLEGRSSYNSPLHF.

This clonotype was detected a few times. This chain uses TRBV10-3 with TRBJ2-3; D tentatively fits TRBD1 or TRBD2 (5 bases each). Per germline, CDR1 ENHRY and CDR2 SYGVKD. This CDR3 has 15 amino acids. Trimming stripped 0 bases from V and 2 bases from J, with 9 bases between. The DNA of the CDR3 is TGTGCCATCAGTGAGTCCGAGGGGATCACAGATACGCAGTATTTT. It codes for CAISESEGITDTQYF.

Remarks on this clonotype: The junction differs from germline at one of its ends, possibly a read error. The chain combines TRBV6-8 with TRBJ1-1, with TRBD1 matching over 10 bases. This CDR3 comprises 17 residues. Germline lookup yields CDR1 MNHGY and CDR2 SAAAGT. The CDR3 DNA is TGTGCCAGCAGTTACTCGGACAGGGGGGCACGGTACACCGAAGCTTTCTTT. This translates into CASSYSDRGARYTEAFF.

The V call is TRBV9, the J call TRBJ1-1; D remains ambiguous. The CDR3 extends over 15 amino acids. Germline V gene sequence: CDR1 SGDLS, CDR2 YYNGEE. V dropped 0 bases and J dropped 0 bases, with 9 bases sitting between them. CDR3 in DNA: TGTGCCAGCAGCGTAGCTCAGTCAATGAACACTGAAGCTTTCTTT. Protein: CASSVAQSMNTEAFF.

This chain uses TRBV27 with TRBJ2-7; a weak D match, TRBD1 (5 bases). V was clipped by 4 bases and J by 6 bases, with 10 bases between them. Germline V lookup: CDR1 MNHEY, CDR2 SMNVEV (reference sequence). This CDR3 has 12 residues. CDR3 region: CASSSYRREQYF. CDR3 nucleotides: TGTGCCAGCAGTTCCTACAGGCGCGAGCAGTACTTC.